Sequencing of this TCR beta chain was carried out in a study of T cell responses to AZD1222 COVID-19 vaccine. The CDR3 has 17 amino acids. V shed 5 bases, J shed 5 bases, and the junction held 11 bases outside the gene matches. From germline, CDR1 is LGHNA and CDR2 YSLEER. The repertoire was sequenced with immunoSEQ multiplex PCR; TCRdb's copy has only in-frame clones and lacks some. The repertoire consists of about 120,000 clones, with about 83% occurring once and the leading ten covering approximately 12%. Sequencing used peripheral blood, obtained on day 0 of AZD1222 vaccination. V and J are TRBV4-3 and TRBJ2-1, with 11 bases aligning to TRBD2. The receptor was derived from an adult in good health. Written as DNA, the CDR3 is TGCGCCAGCAGCTTAAGGGTAGCGGGAGGGTACCACAATGAGCAGTTCTTC. Residues: CASSLRVAGGYHNEQFF.